These 12 T cell receptor beta chains were sequenced from one sample in a study of blood T cell repertoires in COVID-19. Generated by immunoSEQ multiplex PCR, the TCRdb table keeps only in-frame clones and is missing some. This sample carries around 100,000 clones, approximately 88% of them seen once, and the ten largest clones take about 8.5%. Sequencing was done on a sample of peripheral blood. These receptors all stem from a middle-aged woman with acute or convalescent COVID-19.

The J gene is TRBJ1-2, the V gene TRBV5-8; 7 nucleotides agree with TRBD1. The J segment lost 4 bases and the V segment lost 2 bases, leaving 11 bases of the junction unmatched. CDR3 length: 16 amino acids. The V gene's germline CDR1 is SGHTS and CDR2 YDEGEE. The DNA of the CDR3 is TGTGCCAGCAGCTTTACCTCGCAGGGGGTTCTCTATGGCTACACCTTC. This sequence encodes CASSFTSQGVLYGYTF.

This rearrangement joins TRBV12-3 or TRBV12-4 to TRBJ1-1, with 7 positions matching TRBD1. CDR3 length: 12 residues. V shed 2 bases, J shed 10 bases, and the junction held 4 bases outside the gene matches. This CDR3 reads CASSLSGGVAFF. For the CDR3, the DNA is TGTGCCAGCAGTTTATCAGGGGGTGTAGCTTTCTTT.

V and J are TRBV10-1 and TRBJ2-2; 7 nucleotides match TRBD1. Trimming removed 1 base from V and 7 bases from J; junction bases left unmatched: 9. The CDR3 length is 16 residues. Germline V gene lookup returns CDR1 WNHNN and CDR2 SYGVQD (reference sequence). The CDR3 reads CASSELCDRVNGELFF. The CDR3 DNA reads TGCGCCAGCAGTGAGTTGTGCGACAGGGTCAACGGGGAGCTGTTTTTT.

The V call is TRBV6-1, the J call TRBJ1-5; D unclear. Trimming left V 1 base short and J 1 base short, with 5 bases between. This CDR3 is 14 amino acids long. Germline V gene data show CDR1 as MNHNS and CDR2 as SASEGT. The chain's CDR3 is CASSEGRSNQPQHF. CDR3 DNA sequence: TGTGCCAGCAGTGAAGGGAGGAGCAATCAGCCCCAGCATTTT.

V usage is TRBV18 and J usage is TRBJ1-4; TRBD1 matches 10 bases. The CDR3 consists of 15 residues. Trimming took 6 bases from V and 10 from J; bases not matched to a gene: 11. Germline V gene data show CDR1 as KGHSH and CDR2 as LQKENI. In nucleotides, the CDR3 is TGTGCCAGCTCTCCCGACAGGGGGCAGGTCGGAAAACTGTTTTTT. Translated: CASSPDRGQVGKLFF.

This clone was observed a single time. The chain is built from TRBV2 and TRBJ1-5, with TRBD1 identical over 7 bases. Germline assignment: CDR1 SNHLY and CDR2 FYNNEI. The J segment lost 6 bases and the V segment lost 5 bases, leaving 4 bases of the junction unmatched. This CDR3 spans 13 amino acids. CDR3 nucleotides: TGTGCCAGCAGTCCAACAGGGGTTCAGCCCCAGCATTTT. This translates into CASSPTGVQPQHF.

The chain combines TRBV6-6 with TRBJ1-5; 7 nucleotides align to TRBD1. CDR1 and CDR2 from the germline V gene are MNHNY and SVGAGI (reference sequence). The CDR3 has 15 amino acids. The V gene end was trimmed by 8 bases and the J gene end by 1 base; junction bases not matched to a gene: 8. The CDR3 DNA sequence: TGTGCCAGCGAGGACCGACAGGGAAGCAATCAGCCCCAGCATTTT. It translates to CASEDRQGSNQPQHF.

The chain recombines TRBV5-1 with TRBJ2-3, with 10 bases matching TRBD2. V dropped 7 bases and J dropped 0; count of bases not matched to a gene: 2. Germline lookup yields CDR1 SGHRS and CDR2 YFSETQ. This CDR3 region has 14 residues. CDR3 protein: CASRTSGSTDTQYF. The CDR3, as DNA: TGCGCCAGCCGGACTAGCGGTAGCACAGATACGCAGTATTTT.

The rearrangement links TRBV4-1 to TRBJ1-2; 8 bases are shared with TRBD1. The germline CDR1 and CDR2 sequences are MGHRA and YSYEKL. This CDR3 contains 15 residues. V dropped 4 bases and J dropped 8; count of bases not matched to a gene: 12. CDR3 in DNA: TGCGCCAGCAGCCCGATATTGACAGGGGATGGGGGCTACACCTTC. This sequence encodes CASSPILTGDGGYTF.

This clone showed up just once. The chain links TRBV5-1 to TRBJ1-2; 9 bases fit TRBD1. This CDR3 contains 13 residues. The germline gives CDR1 SGHRS, CDR2 YFSETQ. The junction had 6 bases not matched to a gene; V was cut back by 4 bases and J by 8 bases. CDR3 in DNA: TGCGCCAGCAGCCCGGACAGGGGAGGCGGCTACACCTTC. Protein: CASSPDRGGGYTF. The full variable domain, in which reference TRBV5-1 and TRBJ1-2 provide the parts outside the CDR3, is KAGVTQTPRYLIKTRGQQVTLSCSPISGHRSVSWYQQTPGQGLQFLFEYFSETQRNKGNFPGRFSGRQFSNSRSEMNVSTLELGDSALYLCASSPDRGGGYTFGSGTRLTVV.

This clone was seen once. The rearrangement uses TRBV7-6 and TRBJ1-3, with D possibly TRBD1 on 6 matching bases. Germline CDR1 SGHVS, CDR2 FNYEAQ. Deletions cut 2 bases from V and 4 bases from J, with 9 bases between. The CDR3 length is 14 residues. The CDR3 DNA reads as TGTGCCAGCAGCTTAACAGGGAAAGGAAACACCATATATTTT. It yields the protein CASSLTGKGNTIYF.

The chain employs TRBV5-4 and TRBJ2-7, with 9 bases matching TRBD1. With V trimmed by 4 bases and J by 3 bases, 5 bases remained unmatched. This CDR3 spans 14 amino acids. Looked up from germline, CDR1 is SGHNT and CDR2 is YYREEE (reference sequence). The CDR3 DNA reads as TGTGCCAGCAGCCGCGGACAGGGGAGCTACGAGCAGTACTTC. It translates to CASSRGQGSYEQYF.